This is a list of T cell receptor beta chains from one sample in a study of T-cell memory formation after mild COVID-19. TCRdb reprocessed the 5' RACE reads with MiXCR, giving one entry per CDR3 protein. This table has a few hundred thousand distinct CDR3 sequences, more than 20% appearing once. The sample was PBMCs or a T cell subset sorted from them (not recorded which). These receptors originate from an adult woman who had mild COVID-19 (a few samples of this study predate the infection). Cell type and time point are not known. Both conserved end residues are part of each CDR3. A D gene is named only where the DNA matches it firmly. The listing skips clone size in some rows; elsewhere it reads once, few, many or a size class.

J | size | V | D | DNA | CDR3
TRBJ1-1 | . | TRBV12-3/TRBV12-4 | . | TGTGCCAGCAATTCCAACAACGGTCCTGAAGCTTTCTTT | CASNSNNGPEAFF
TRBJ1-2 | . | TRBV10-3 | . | TGTGCCATCAGTGTTTCAGGGGCAAACTATGGCTACACCTTC | CAISVSGANYGYTF
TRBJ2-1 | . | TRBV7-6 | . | TGTGCCAGCAGCTTAGGGGGGGCCGCTTCGTATGAGCAGTTCTTC | CASSLGGAASYEQFF
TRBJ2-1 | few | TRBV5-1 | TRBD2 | TGCGCCAGCAGCTTGACTAGCGGGGGGAAATACAATGAGCAGTTCTTC | CASSLTSGGKYNEQFF
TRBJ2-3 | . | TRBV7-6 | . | TGTGCCAGCAGCTTAACGGGGGGCGCCCGCACAGATACGCAGTATTTT | CASSLTGGARTDTQYF
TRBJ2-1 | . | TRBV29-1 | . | TGCAGCGTTGGCGAGGTCTCCTACAATGAGCAGTTCTTC | CSVGEVSYNEQFF
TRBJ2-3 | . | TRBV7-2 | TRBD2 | TGTGCCAGCAGCTTAGGGGGCGGGAGGGCCACAGATACGCAGTATTTT | CASSLGGGRATDTQYF
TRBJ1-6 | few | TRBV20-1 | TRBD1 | TGCAGTGCTAGAAGCAGGGGGAGCTCCTATAATTCACCCCTCCACTTT | CSARSRGSSYNSPLHF
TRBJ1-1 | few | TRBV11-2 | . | TGTGCCAGCAGCGCCTTGGGGGGGGAGAGCACTGAAGCTTTCTTT | CASSALGGESTEAFF
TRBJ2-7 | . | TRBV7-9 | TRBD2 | TGTGCCAGCAGCTTGTATAGCGGGAGCCTGAACGAGCAGTACTTC | CASSLYSGSLNEQYF
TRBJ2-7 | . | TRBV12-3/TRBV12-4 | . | TGTGCCAGCAGCCCACGATGGGGGGACTTCTACGAGCAGTACTTC | CASSPRWGDFYEQYF
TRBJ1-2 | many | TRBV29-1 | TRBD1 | TGCAGCGTTGAGGACAGGGACTATGGCTACACCTTC | CSVEDRDYGYTF
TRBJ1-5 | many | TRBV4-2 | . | TGTGCCAGCAGCCAAGAACGGGGCGGCAATCAGCCCCAGCATTTT | CASSQERGGNQPQHF
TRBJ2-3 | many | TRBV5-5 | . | TGTGCCAGCAGTCAGGGGGGCGCGAACCCCTCGGATTTT | CASSQGGANPSDF
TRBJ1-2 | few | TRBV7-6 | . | TGTGCCAGCAGCTTAGCGTGGGGGGTCAACTATGGCTACACCTTC | CASSLAWGVNYGYTF
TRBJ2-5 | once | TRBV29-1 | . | TGCAGTGCACGACAGGGACTGTGGGAGACCCAGTACTTC | CSARQGLWETQYF
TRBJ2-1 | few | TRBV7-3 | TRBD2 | TGTGCCAGCAGCGTAACTAGCGGGAGTGTCGATGAGCAGTTCTTC | CASSVTSGSVDEQFF
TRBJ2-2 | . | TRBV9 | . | TGTGCCAGCAGCGTAGGCGTGACAGGAAACACCGGGGAGCTGTTTTTT | CASSVGVTGNTGELFF
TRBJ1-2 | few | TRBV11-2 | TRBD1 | TGTGCCAGCAGCTCCCAACGCCAGGGGGTTTTTAAAAGCTACACCTTC | CASSSQRQGVFKSYTF
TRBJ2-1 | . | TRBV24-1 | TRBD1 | TGTGCCACCAGTCCCTCGGGACAGGGAATCAATGAGCAGTTCTTC | CATSPSGQGINEQFF
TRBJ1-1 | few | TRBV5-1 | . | TGCGCCAGCAGCTTGGTAGTCGGCAGGGTTCTTGAAGCTTTCTTT | CASSLVVGRVLEAFF
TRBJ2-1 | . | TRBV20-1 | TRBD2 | TGCAGTGCTCAACCATGGACTAGCGGGAGGGGCAATGAGCAGTTCTTC | CSAQPWTSGRGNEQFF
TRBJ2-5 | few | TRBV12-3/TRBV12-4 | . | TGTGCCAGCCTTATATATGGAAGGGTTAACTCTCAAGAGACCCAGTACTTC | CASLIYGRVNSQETQYF
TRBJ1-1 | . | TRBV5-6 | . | TGTGCCAGCAGCTTGGGAGCGGCCCCCAGTGCCGCTTTCTTT | CASSLGAAPSAAFF
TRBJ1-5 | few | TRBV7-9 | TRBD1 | TGTGCCAGCAGCTTCGAAACAGGGGTACGCAATCAGCCCCAGCATTTT | CASSFETGVRNQPQHF
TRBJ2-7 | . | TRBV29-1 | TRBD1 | TGCAGCGTTAACGGGGACAGCTCCTACGAGCAGTACTTC | CSVNGDSSYEQYF
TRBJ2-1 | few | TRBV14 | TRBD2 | TGTGCCAGCAGCCACGGGACTAGCTGGGCTTACAATGAGCAGTTCTTC | CASSHGTSWAYNEQFF
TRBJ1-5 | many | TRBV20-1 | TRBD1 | TGCAGTGCTAGAGATGACCGGGACAGGGAAAGGGGTATTGGATATAGCAATCAGCCCCAGCATTTT | CSARDDRDRERGIGYSNQPQHF
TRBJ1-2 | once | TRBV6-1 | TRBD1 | TGTGCCAGCAGTGAGGAAGGGACAGGGAGGATTTATGGCTACACCTTC | CASSEEGTGRIYGYTF
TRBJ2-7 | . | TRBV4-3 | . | TGCGACAGCAGCCAAGAAAGTGACAGCTACGAGCAGTACTTC | CDSSQESDSYEQYF
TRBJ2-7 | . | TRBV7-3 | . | TGTGCCAGCAGCCCCCAAAGTAGCTCGACTGAGCAGTACTTC | CASSPQSSSTEQYF
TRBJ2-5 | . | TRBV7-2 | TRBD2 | TGTGCCAGCAGCTTAGAAGGCGGGAGGGCCAGCCAGTACTTC | CASSLEGGRASQYF
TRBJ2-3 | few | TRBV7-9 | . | TGTGCCAGCAGCTTAAGGTCAGGGAGAGTGGATACGCAGTATTTT | CASSLRSGRVDTQYF
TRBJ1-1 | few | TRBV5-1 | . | TGCGCCAGCAGCTCCGCGGGGGGAGGCACTGAAGCTTTCTTT | CASSSAGGGTEAFF
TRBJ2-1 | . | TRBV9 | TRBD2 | TGTGCCAGCAGCCCTAGCGGGAGCTATGAGCAGTTCTTC | CASSPSGSYEQFF
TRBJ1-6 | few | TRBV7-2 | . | TGTGCCAGCAGCTTAGAAGGGGCTAGGAATTCACCCCTCCACTTT | CASSLEGARNSPLHF
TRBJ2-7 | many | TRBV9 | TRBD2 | TGTGCCAGCAGCGTATGTTTACTAGCGGAGACCTACGAGCAGTACTTC | CASSVCLLAETYEQYF
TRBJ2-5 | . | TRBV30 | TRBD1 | TGTGCCTGGAGTCCCGGGACAGGGGTCGTTGGGACCCAGTACTTC | CAWSPGTGVVGTQYF
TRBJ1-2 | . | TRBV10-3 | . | TGTGCCATCAGTGACAGGGAGGGGTATGGCTACACCTTC | CAISDREGYGYTF
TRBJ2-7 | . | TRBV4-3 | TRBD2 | TGCGCCAGCAGCCAAGCGGGAGGGCGGGAGCAGTACTTC | CASSQAGGREQYF
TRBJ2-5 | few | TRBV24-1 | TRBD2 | TGTGCCACCAGTGCCACGGGGAGGCCTAGCGGGAGTGGGGAGACCCAGTACTTC | CATSATGRPSGSGETQYF
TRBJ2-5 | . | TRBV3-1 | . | TGTGCCAGCACCCTGGGGGGACCCCAAGAGACCCAGTACTTC | CASTLGGPQETQYF
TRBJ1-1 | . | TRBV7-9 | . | TGTGCCAGCAGCTTAGCGCCAGCCGAGATGAACACTGAAGCTTTCTTT | CASSLAPAEMNTEAFF
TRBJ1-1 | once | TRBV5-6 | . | TGTGCCAGCAGCTTGGTAGGGGTCCGCTACACTGAAGCTTTCTTT | CASSLVGVRYTEAFF
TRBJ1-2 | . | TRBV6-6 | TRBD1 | TGTGCCAGCAGCTTCCGCGACAGGGACTTCAGGGGCTACACCTTC | CASSFRDRDFRGYTF
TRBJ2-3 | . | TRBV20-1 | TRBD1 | TGCAGTGCTAGAGACCCGGGACAGGGTTATCCAGATACGCAGTATTTT | CSARDPGQGYPDTQYF
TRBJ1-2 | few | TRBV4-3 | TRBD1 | TGCGCCAGCAGCCAAGTTGGCATAAGGGACAGGGTCACCTATGGCTACACCTTC | CASSQVGIRDRVTYGYTF
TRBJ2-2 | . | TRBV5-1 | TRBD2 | TGCGCCAGCAGCCTCCCGGGGGGGGCGTACACCGGGGAGCTGTTTTTT | CASSLPGGAYTGELFF
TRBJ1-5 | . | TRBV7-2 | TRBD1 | TGTGCCACCGCCGGGTCAGAAAAGGGACAGTATAGCAATCAGCCCCAGCATTTT | CATAGSEKGQYSNQPQHF
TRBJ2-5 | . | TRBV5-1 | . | TGCGCCAGCACCTCCGTCGGGGGAAAGTACTTC | CASTSVGGKYF
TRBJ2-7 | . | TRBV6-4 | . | TGTGCCAGCACCGACTCGGCAGGCTCAAACCGAGCGGGCGAGATGCGGGACGAGCAGTACTTC | CASTDSAGSNRAGEMRDEQYF
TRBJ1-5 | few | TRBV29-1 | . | TGCAGCGCTGAGGAGGGGAGCAATCAGCCCCAGCATTTT | CSAEEGSNQPQHF
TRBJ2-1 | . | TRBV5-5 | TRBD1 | TGTGCCAGCAGCGCGACAGGGGCCTACAATGAGCAGTTCTTC | CASSATGAYNEQFF